This T cell receptor (beta chain) comes out of a study of shared clonotypes between healthy human individuals. Study-level results: Shared clonotypes: 4.5% to 6.5% naive CD4, about 3.3% naive CD8, 2.3% memory CD4, 0.35% to 0.5% memory CD8. As a rule, naive subsets had a larger estimated richness than memory subsets.

This table comes from immunoSEQ multiplex PCR, and its TCRdb copy is limited to in-frame clones, with some not included. The sample holds about 1.1 million clones; 60% to 80% are singletons and the top ten take over 0.8%. V was pared by 5 bases and J by 9 bases, with 16 bases of the junction left unmatched. Germline V CDR1 and CDR2: SGHAT, FQNNGV. The CDR3 contains 16 residues. As concerns this clone: The antigen remains undetermined.

The receptor comes from a man aged 18 to 35 in good health. Some clones in this sample may be carry-over from other donors' samples. The chain is built from TRBV11-2 and TRBJ2-7, with TRBD2 identical over 10 bases. Material for sequencing was memory CD4+ T cells from PBMCs. Indicated subset: CD45RA-negative fraction. CDR3 coding DNA: TGTGCCAGCAGCGCCCTTGGGACTAGCGCTCATGGCGTGCAGTACTTC. Translated, it gives CASSALGTSAHGVQYF.